One sample yielded the 18 T cell receptor beta chains listed below, sequenced in a study. One entry per CDR3 protein results from TCRdb running MiXCR on the RT-PCR reads. The table shows approximately 720,000 distinct CDR3 sequences, with 13% to 15% occurring only once. The material sequenced was memory CD4+ T cells from blood. The receptors stem from a female donor in good health, serving as a healthy control.

This chain connects TRBV18 to TRBJ1-1; 8 bases align to TRBD1. V was clipped by 4 bases and J by 3 bases; unmatched bases: 1. The CDR3 runs 13 residues. The V gene's germline CDR1 is KGHSH and CDR2 LQKENI. The CDR3 reads CASSQDRDTEAFF. Written as DNA, the CDR3 is TGTGCCAGCTCACAGGACAGGGACACTGAAGCTTTCTTT. The variable domain in full, with the rest retrieved from reference TRBV18 and TRBJ1-1, is NAGVMQNPRHLVRRRGQEARLRCSPMKGHSHVYWYRQLPEEGLKFMVYLQKENIIDESGMPKERFSAEFPKEGPSILRIQQVVRGDSAAYFCASSQDRDTEAFFGQGTRLTVV.

For this clonotype: At one end, the junction sequence differs from germline, possibly due to a read error. V gene TRBV5-1 combines with J gene TRBJ2-3; D might be TRBD1 or TRBD2, each matching 5 bases. Germline CDR1 and CDR2: SGHRS and YFSETQ. The CDR3 contains 16 residues. This chain's CDR3 is CASAGTPVPGTDTRYF. The DNA for the CDR3 is TGCGCCAGCGCTGGGACGCCCGTCCCTGGCACAGATACGCGGTATTTT. Full variable domain (rest looked up from reference TRBV5-1 and TRBJ2-3): KAGVTQTPRYLIKTRGQQVTLSCSPISGHRSVSWYQQTPGQGLQFLFEYFSETQRNKGNFPGRFSGRQFSNSRSEMNVSTLELGDSALYLCASAGTPVPGTDTRYFGPGTRLTVL.

The sample holds many counts of this clonotype. This chain connects TRBV3-1 to TRBJ2-5; 10 positions match TRBD2. The germline V gene encodes CDR1 LGHDT and CDR2 YNNKEL (reference sequence). The junction had 5 bases not matched to a gene; V was cut back by 2 bases and J by 5 bases. CDR3 length: 15 residues. In DNA, the CDR3 is TGTGCCAGCAGCCAACCGATAGCGGGAGGCGAGACCCAGTACTTC. It translates to CASSQPIAGGETQYF.

The genes are TRBV11-2 and TRBJ1-1; D is ambiguous. The ends were cut back, 4 bases at V and 1 base at J, with 10 bases in the middle. The CDR3 is 14 amino acids. CDR1 is SGHAT, CDR2 FQNNGV, per germline. The CDR3 here is CASSSTSANTEAFF. The CDR3 region has the DNA TGTGCCAGCAGCTCGACCTCAGCGAACACTGAAGCTTTCTTT.

This clonotype was found a few times. The rearrangement joins TRBV19 to TRBJ2-2; D unclear. This CDR3 comprises 12 residues. Looked up from germline, CDR1 is LNHDA and CDR2 is SQIVND (reference sequence). Deletions cut 3 bases from V and 6 bases from J, with 5 bases between. CDR3 DNA sequence: TGTGCCAGTAGTATGTGGGCCGGGGAGCTGTTTTTT. It yields the protein CASSMWAGELFF.

There are many counts of this clonotype. This chain links TRBV5-5 with TRBJ2-5; D uncertain. Trimming pared 0 bases from V and 5 bases from J, leaving 11 bases between. The CDR3 is 14 amino acids. The V gene's germline CDR1 is SGHKS and CDR2 YYEKEE (reference sequence). CDR3 residues: CASSLVWDGETQYF. CDR3 sequence (DNA): TGTGCCAGCAGCTTGGTGTGGGATGGGGAGACCCAGTACTTC.

This clonotype came up a few times. CDR3 DNA sequence: TGTGCCAGCAGTGGCGGGGGGCCCGAGCAGTACTTC. It translates to CASSGGGPEQYF. The chain carries TRBV12-3 or TRBV12-4 and TRBJ2-7; 8 nucleotides agree with TRBD2. V trimming: 5 bases; J trimming: 6 bases; junction bases outside the gene matches: 3. The CDR3 is 12 residues long.

This chain links TRBV20-1 with TRBJ1-2; D unclear. Germline V gene sequence: CDR1 DFQATT, CDR2 SNEGSKA (reference sequence). CDR3 size: 14 residues. Trimming removed 0 bases from V and 4 bases from J, with 12 bases in between. This chain's CDR3 is CSARDETRSYGYTF. DNA for the CDR3: TGCAGTGCTAGAGATGAGACCCGAAGCTATGGCTACACCTTC.

This clonotype was counted ten times or more. The chain links TRBV6-2 or TRBV6-3 to TRBJ2-1; TRBD1 agrees at 8 bases. This CDR3 contains 17 residues. Germline CDR1 is MNHEY and CDR2 is SVGEGT. V was pared by 7 bases and J by 0 bases, with 11 bases of the junction left unmatched. Here the CDR3 DNA reads TGTGCCAGCACCTCAACCAGGGGGCATGGCTCCTACAATGAGCAGTTCTTC. It yields the protein CASTSTRGHGSYNEQFF.

This clonotype was detected ten times or more. The genes are TRBV20-1 and TRBJ2-4; D gene ambiguous. V was shortened by 1 base and J by 0 bases, with 16 bases between the two germline ends. Germline values: CDR1 DFQATT, CDR2 SNEGSKA (reference sequence). The CDR3 runs 17 residues. As DNA, the CDR3 is TGCAGTGCTAGAGTCGGCGGACCTCCCGGAGCCAAAAACATTCAGTACTTC. As protein: CSARVGGPPGAKNIQYF.

This clonotype has more than one count but fewer than ten. This chain connects TRBV6-2 or TRBV6-3 to TRBJ1-5; D is undetermined. This CDR3 is 12 amino acids long. The V gene's germline CDR1 is MNHEY and CDR2 SVGEGT. Trimming took 7 bases from V and 7 from J, leaving 11 bases between them. The DNA for the CDR3 is TGTGCCAGCACGGGGAAGAAGCAGCCCCAGCATTTT. It specifies CASTGKKQPQHF.

The rearrangement joins TRBV28 to TRBJ1-2, with D possibly matching TRBD1 (6 bases). The CDR3 extends over 11 amino acids. The ends were cut back, 11 bases at V and 8 bases at J, with 15 bases in the middle. Germline lookup yields CDR1 MDHEN and CDR2 SYDVKM. This chain's CDR3 is CALRGAEGYTF. The CDR3 DNA is TGTGCCCTACGGGGGGCCGAGGGCTACACCTTC.

The chain links TRBV11-2 to TRBJ2-1; D ambiguous. Germline V lookup: CDR1 SGHAT, CDR2 FQNNGV. The CDR3 loop spans 15 amino acids. With 2 bases removed from V and 5 bases from J, the gap between germline ends came to 13 bases. CDR3 DNA: TGTGCCAGCAGCTTAAGAAGAACCCTTGACAATGAGCAGTTCTTC. Protein: CASSLRRTLDNEQFF.

This chain uses TRBV4-2 with TRBJ2-7, with D perhaps being TRBD1 or TRBD2 (5 bases each). CDR3 size: 14 residues. Germline loops: CDR1 LGHNA, CDR2 YNFKEQ. Trimming pared 4 bases from V and 4 bases from J, leaving 14 bases between. CDR3 in amino acids: CASSPGPMIYEQYF. The CDR3 DNA reads as TGTGCCAGCAGCCCGGGACCGATGATTTACGAGCAGTACTTC.

The chain joins TRBV7-2 to TRBJ1-1, with D possibly being TRBD1 (6 bases). The germline V gene has CDR1 SGHTA and CDR2 FQGNSA. The CDR3 loop spans 16 amino acids. V dropped 5 bases and J dropped 6 bases, with 22 bases sitting between them. Written as DNA, the CDR3 is TGTGCCAGCAGCCCAACCAGGGACTCACAGGGATCTGAAGCTTTCTTT. Protein: CASSPTRDSQGSEAFF.

The chain employs TRBV27 and TRBJ2-7; D possibly corresponds to TRBD2 (5 bases). The CDR3 has 14 amino acids. In germline, CDR1 is MNHEY, CDR2 SMNVEV (reference sequence). The V end was cut by 5 bases, the J end by 2 bases, with 13 bases between. The CDR3 DNA reads TGTGCCAGCAGTACCGCTCAGAGGGCCTACGAGCAGTACTTC. Its translation: CASSTAQRAYEQYF.

In its sample, this clonotype was seen many times. The genes are TRBV20-1 and TRBJ2-3; D gene ambiguous. Trimming left V 6 bases short and J 3 bases short, with 16 bases between. The CDR3 runs to 14 residues. Looked up from germline, CDR1 is DFQATT and CDR2 is SNEGSKA (reference sequence). The CDR3 DNA sequence: TGCAGTGCCCCTTCTACCGAACTAACAGATACGCAGTATTTT. Its translation: CSAPSTELTDTQYF.

This clonotype has more than one count but fewer than ten. The J gene is TRBJ2-1, the V gene TRBV9; 11 positions match TRBD2. CDR1 and CDR2 (germline): SGDLS, YYNGEE. The CDR3 runs 15 residues. The junction had 4 bases not matched to a gene; V was cut back by 2 bases and J by 6 bases. CDR3 protein: CASSVFGTSGNEQFF. The CDR3, as DNA: TGTGCCAGCAGCGTCTTCGGGACTAGCGGCAATGAGCAGTTCTTC.